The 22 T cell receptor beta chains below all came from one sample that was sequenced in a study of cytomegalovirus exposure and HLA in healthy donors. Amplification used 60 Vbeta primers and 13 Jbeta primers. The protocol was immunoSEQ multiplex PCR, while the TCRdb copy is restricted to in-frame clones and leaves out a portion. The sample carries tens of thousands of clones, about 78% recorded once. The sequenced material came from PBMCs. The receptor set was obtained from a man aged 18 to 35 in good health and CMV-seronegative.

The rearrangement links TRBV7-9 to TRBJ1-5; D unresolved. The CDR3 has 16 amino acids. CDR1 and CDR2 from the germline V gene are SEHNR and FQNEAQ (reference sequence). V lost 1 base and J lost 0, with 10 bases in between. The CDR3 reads CASSLDGQDSNQPQHF. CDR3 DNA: TGTGCCAGCAGCTTAGACGGTCAGGATAGCAATCAGCCCCAGCATTTT.

CDR3 amino acids: CASSGTGGSTGELFF. The CDR3 DNA reads as TGTGCCAGCAGCGGGACAGGGGGTAGCACCGGGGAGCTGTTTTTT. The J gene is TRBJ2-2, the V gene TRBV2; the match to TRBD1 covers 11 bases. V shed 6 bases, J shed 4 bases, and the junction held 4 bases outside the gene matches. Germline V gene data show CDR1 as SNHLY and CDR2 as FYNNEI. This CDR3 spans 15 amino acids.

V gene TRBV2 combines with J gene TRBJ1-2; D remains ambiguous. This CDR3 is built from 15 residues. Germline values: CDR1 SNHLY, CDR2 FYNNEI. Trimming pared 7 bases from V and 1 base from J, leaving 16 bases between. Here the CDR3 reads CASMTYRGINYGYTF. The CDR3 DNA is TGTGCCAGCATGACGTATAGAGGGATTAACTATGGCTACACCTTC.

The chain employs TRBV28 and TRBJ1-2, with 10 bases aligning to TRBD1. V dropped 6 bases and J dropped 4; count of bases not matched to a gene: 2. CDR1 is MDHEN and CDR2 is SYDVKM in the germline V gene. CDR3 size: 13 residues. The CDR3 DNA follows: TGTGCCAGCAGGGGACAGGGGCCCTATGGCTACACCTTC. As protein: CASRGQGPYGYTF.

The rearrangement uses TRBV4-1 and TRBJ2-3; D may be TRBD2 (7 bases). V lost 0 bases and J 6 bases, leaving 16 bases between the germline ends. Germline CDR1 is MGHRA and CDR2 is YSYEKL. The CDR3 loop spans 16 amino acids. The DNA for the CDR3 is TGCGCCAGCAGCCAAGATGGCAGGGGTAGCGGGGATACGCAGTATTTT. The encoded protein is CASSQDGRGSGDTQYF.

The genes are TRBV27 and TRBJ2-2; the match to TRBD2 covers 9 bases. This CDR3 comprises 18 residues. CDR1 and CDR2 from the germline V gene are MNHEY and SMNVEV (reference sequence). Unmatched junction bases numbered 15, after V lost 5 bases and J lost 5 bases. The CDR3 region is CASSPHLGGGAGTGELFF. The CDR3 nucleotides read TGTGCCAGCAGTCCCCACCTGGGCGGGGGGGCCGGAACCGGGGAGCTGTTTTTT.

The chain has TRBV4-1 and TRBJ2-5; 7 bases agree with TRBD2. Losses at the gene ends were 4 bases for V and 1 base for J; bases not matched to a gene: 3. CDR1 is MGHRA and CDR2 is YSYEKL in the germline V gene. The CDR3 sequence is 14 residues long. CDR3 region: CASSLTSSQETQYF. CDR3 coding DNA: TGCGCCAGCAGCCTGACTAGCAGCCAAGAGACCCAGTACTTC.

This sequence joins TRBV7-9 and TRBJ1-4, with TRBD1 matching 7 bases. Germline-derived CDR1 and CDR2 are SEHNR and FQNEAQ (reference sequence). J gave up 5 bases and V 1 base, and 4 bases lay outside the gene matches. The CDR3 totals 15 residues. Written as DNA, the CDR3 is TGTGCCAGCAGCTTAGTAGGGGACAGCAATGAAAAACTGTTTTTT. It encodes CASSLVGDSNEKLFF.

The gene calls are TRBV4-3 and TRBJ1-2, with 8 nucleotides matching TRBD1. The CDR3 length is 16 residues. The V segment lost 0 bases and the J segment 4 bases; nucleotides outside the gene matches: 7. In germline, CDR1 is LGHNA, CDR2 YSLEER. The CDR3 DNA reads TGCGCCAGCAGCCAAGATCGGTTCGGGACAGGCTATGGCTACACCTTC. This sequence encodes CASSQDRFGTGYGYTF.

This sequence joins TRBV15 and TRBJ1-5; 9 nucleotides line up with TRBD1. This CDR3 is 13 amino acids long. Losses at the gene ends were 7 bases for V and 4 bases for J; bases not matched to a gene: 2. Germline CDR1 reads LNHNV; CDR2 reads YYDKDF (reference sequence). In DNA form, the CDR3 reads TGTGCCACCACGGGGACAGGGAATCAGCCCCAGCATTTT. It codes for CATTGTGNQPQHF.

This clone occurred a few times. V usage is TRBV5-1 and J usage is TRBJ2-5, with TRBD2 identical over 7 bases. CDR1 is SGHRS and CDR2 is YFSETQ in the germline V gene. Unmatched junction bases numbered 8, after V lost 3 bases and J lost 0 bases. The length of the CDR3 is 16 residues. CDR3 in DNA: TGCGCCAGCAGCTCCCGAGGAGCGGGGTACCAAGAGACCCAGTACTTC. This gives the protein CASSSRGAGYQETQYF.

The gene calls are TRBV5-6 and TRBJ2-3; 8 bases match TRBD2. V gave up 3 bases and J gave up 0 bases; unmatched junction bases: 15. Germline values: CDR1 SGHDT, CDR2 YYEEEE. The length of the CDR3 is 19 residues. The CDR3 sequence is CASSSNSGDGYSSTDTQYF. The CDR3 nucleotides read TGTGCCAGCAGCTCAAATAGCGGGGATGGTTACTCTAGCACAGATACGCAGTATTTT.

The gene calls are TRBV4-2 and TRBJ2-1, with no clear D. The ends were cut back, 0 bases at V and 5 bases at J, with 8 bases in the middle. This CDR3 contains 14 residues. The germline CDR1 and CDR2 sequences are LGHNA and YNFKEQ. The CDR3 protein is CASSQDRSNNEQFF. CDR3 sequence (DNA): TGTGCCAGCAGCCAAGATCGTAGCAACAATGAGCAGTTCTTC.

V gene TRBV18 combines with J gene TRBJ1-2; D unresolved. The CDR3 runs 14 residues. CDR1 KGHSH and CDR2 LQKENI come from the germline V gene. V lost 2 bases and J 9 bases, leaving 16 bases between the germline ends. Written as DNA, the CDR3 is TGTGCCAGCTCACCAGACTACCTCGACGTTCGCTACACCTTC. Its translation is CASSPDYLDVRYTF.

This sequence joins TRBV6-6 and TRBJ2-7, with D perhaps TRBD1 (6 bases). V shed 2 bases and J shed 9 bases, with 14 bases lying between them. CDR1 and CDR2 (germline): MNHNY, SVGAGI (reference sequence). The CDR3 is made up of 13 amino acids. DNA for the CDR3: TGTGCCAGCAGTTACCAGGGGTTCCTCGGGCAGTACTTC. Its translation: CASSYQGFLGQYF.

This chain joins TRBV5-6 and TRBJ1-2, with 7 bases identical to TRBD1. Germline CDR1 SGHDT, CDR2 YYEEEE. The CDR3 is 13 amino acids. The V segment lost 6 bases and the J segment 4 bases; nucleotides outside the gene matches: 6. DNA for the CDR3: TGTGCCAGCACCCGACAGGGTGGCTATGGCTACACCTTC. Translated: CASTRQGGYGYTF.

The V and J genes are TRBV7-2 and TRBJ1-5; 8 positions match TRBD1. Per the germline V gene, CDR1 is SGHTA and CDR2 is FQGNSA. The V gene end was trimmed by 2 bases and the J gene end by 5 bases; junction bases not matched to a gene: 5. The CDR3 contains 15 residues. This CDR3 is CASSLQQGEYQPQHF. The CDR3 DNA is TGTGCCAGCAGCTTACAACAGGGGGAATATCAGCCCCAGCATTTT.

CDR3 sequence: CASSLLSSGDASTDTQYF. In nucleotides, the CDR3 is TGTGCCAGCAGCTTGTTGTCTAGCGGGGACGCTAGCACAGATACGCAGTATTTT. V usage is TRBV5-5 and J usage is TRBJ2-3; TRBD2 agrees at 9 bases. This CDR3 contains 18 residues. The V and J ends lost 1 base and 0 bases, in that order; junction bases with no gene match: 9. The germline V gene encodes CDR1 SGHKS and CDR2 YYEKEE (reference sequence).

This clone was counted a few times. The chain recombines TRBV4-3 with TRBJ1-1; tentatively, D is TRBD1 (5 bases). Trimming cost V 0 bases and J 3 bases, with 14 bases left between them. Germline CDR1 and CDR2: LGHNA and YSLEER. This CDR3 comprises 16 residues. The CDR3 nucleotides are TGCGCCAGCAGCCAAGAACGGTGGAGGGGCGACACTGAAGCTTTCTTT. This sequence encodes CASSQERWRGDTEAFF.

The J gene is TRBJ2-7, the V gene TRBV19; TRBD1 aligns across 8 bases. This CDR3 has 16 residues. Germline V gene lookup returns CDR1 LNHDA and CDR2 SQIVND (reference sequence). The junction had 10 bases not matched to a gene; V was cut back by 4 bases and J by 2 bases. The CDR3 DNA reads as TGTGCCAGTAGTACCCTAGGACAGGGCGGGACCTACGAGCAGTACTTC. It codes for CASSTLGQGGTYEQYF.

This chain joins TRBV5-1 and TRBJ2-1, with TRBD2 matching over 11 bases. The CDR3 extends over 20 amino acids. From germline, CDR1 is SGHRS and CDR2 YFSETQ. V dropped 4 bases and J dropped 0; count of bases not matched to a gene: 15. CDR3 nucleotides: TGCGCCAGCAGCCCCCGGCTAGCGGGGGGTTCGAGTTTCTCCTACAATGAGCAGTTCTTC. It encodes CASSPRLAGGSSFSYNEQFF.

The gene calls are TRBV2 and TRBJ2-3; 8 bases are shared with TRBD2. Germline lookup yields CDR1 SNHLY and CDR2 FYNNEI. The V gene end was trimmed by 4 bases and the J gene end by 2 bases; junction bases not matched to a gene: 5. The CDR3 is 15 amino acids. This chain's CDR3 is CASSGAGAHTDTQYF. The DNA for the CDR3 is TGTGCCAGCAGTGGAGCGGGGGCCCACACAGATACGCAGTATTTT.